This entry is about one T cell receptor beta chain. Its antigen is unknown. The data are from a study of cytomegalovirus exposure and HLA in healthy donors. General study points: Earlier analysis looked at TCR beta V segments, and most were productive about 90% or about 30% of the time.

V was trimmed by 2 bases and J by 0 bases, leaving 5 bases between them. Germline V gene data show CDR1 as LNHDA and CDR2 as SQIVND (reference sequence). This CDR3 comprises 15 residues. Vbeta (60) and Jbeta (13) primers were used in the PCR. Profiled with immunoSEQ multiplex PCR; TCRdb holds only in-frame clones, not every one. The sample includes about 160,000 clones, 60% to 80% seen only once; the top ten take around 0.97%. The sample comprised PBMCs. The chain is built from TRBV19 and TRBJ2-6, with D unresolved. This TCR came from a woman aged 45 to 65 in good health and CMV-seropositive. CDR3 nucleotide sequence: TGTGCCAGTAGTATAATCAACTCTGGGGCCAACGTCCTGACTTTC. Protein: CASSIINSGANVLTF. Full variable domain (rest looked up from reference TRBV19 and TRBJ2-6): DGGITQSPKYLFRKEGQNVTLSCEQNLNHDAMYWYRQDPGQGLRLIYYSQIVNDFQKGDIAEGYSVSREKKESFPLTVTSAQKNPTAFYLCASSIINSGANVLTFGAGSRLTVL.